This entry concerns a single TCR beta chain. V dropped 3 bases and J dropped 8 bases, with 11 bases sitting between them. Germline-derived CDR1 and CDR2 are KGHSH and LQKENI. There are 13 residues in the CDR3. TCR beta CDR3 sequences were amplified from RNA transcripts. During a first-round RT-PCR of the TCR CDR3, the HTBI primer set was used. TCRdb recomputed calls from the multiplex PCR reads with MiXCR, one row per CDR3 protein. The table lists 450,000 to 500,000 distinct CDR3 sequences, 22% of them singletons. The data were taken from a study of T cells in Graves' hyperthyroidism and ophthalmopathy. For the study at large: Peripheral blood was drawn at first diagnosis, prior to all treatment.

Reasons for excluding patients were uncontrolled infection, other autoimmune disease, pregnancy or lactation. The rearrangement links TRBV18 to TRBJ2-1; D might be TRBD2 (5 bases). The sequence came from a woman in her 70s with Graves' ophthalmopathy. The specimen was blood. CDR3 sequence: CASSPLLADEQFF. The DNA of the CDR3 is TGTGCCAGCTCACCCCTCCTAGCCGATGAGCAGTTCTTC.